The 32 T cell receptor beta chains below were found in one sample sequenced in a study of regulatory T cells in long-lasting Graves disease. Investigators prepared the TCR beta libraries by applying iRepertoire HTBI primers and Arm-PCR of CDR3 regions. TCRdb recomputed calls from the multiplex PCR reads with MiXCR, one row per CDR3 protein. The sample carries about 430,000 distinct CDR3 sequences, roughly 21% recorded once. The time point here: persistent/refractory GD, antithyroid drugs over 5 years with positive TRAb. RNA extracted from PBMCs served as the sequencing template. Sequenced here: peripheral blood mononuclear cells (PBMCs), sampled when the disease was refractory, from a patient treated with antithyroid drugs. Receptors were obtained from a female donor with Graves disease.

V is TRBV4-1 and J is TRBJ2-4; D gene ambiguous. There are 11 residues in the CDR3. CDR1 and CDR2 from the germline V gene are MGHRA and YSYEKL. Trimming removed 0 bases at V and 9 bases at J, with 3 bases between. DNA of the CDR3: TGCGCCAGCAGCCAAGAAAGCATTCAGTACTTC. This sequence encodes CASSQESIQYF.

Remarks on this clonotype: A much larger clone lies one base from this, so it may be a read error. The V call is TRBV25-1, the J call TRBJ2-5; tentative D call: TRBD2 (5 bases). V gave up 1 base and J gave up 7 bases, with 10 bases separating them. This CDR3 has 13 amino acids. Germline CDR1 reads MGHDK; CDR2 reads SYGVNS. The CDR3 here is CASSESVRGTQYF. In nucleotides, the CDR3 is TGTGCCAGCAGTGAATCCGTTCGGGGGACCCAGTACTTC.

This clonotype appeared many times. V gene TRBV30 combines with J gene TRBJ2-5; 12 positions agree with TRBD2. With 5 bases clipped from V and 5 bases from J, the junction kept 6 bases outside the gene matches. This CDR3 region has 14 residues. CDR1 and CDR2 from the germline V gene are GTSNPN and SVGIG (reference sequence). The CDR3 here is CAWRLAGDSETQYF. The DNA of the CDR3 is TGTGCCTGGCGACTAGCGGGAGATTCTGAGACCCAGTACTTC.

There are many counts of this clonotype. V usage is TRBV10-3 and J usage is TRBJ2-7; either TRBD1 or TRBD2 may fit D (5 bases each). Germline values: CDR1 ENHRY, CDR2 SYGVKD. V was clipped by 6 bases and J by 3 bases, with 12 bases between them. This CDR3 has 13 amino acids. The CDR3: CAISRDGDYEQYF. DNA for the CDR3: TGTGCCATCAGCCGGGACGGGGACTACGAGCAGTACTTC.

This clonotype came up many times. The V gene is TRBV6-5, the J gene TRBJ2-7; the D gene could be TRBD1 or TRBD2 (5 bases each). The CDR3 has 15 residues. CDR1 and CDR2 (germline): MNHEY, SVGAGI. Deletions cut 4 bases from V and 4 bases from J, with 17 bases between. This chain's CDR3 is CASSWGVGTAYEQYF. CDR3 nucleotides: TGTGCCAGCAGTTGGGGAGTCGGGACCGCATACGAGCAGTACTTC.

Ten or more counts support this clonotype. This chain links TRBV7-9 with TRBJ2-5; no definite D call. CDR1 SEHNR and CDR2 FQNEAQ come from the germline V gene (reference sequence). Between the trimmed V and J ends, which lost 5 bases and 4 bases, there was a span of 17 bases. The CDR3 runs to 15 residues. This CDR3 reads CASSPRFPSVETQYF. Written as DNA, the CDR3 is TGTGCCAGCAGCCCGCGGTTCCCGAGTGTAGAGACCCAGTACTTC.

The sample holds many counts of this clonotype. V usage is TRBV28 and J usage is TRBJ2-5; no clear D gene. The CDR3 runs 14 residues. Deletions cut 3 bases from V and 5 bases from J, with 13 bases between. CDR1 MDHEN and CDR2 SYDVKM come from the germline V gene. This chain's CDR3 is CASSFSGVGETQYF. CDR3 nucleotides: TGTGCCAGCAGTTTTTCGGGCGTGGGGGAGACCCAGTACTTC.

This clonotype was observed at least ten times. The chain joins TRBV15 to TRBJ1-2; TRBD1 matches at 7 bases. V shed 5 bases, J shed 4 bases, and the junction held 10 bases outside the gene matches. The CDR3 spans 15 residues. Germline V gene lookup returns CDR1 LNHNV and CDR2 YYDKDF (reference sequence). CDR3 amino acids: CATSASGQLSYGYTF. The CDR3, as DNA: TGTGCCACCAGCGCGTCGGGACAGCTAAGCTATGGCTACACCTTC.

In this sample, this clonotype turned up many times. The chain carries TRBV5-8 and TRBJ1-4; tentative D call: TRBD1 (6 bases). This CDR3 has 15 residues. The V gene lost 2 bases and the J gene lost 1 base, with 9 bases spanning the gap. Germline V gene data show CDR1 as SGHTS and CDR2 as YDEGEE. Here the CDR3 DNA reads TGTGCCAGCAGCTTAGAAGGGGGAACTAATGAAAAACTGTTTTTT. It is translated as CASSLEGGTNEKLFF.

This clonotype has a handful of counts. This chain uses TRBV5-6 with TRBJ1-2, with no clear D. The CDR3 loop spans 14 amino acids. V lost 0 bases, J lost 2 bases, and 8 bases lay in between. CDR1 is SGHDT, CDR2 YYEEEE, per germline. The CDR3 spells CASSLEQRNYGYTF. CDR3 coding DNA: TGTGCCAGCAGCTTGGAGCAGCGGAACTATGGCTACACCTTC.

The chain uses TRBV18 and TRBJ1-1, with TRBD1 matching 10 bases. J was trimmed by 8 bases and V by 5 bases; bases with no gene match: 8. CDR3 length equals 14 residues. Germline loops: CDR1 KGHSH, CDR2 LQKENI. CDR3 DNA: TGTGCCAGCTCAACGGGGACAGGGGAGATGGAAGCTTTCTTT. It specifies CASSTGTGEMEAFF.

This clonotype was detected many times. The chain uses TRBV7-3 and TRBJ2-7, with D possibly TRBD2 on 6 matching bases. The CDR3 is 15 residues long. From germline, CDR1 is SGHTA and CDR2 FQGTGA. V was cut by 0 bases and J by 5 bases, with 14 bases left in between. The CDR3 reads CASSLTGTRENEQYF. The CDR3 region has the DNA TGTGCCAGCAGCTTAACGGGGACGCGGGAAAACGAGCAGTACTTC.

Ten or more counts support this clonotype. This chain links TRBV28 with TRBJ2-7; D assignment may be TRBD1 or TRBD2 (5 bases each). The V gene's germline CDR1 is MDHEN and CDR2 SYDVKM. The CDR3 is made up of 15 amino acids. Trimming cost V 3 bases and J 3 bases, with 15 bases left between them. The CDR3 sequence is CASSFLRGRNYEQYF. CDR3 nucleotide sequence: TGTGCCAGCAGTTTTCTTCGGGGCAGAAACTACGAGCAGTACTTC. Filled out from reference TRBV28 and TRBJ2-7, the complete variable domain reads DVKVTQSSRYLVKRTGEKVFLECVQDMDHENMFWYRQDPGLGLRLIYFSYDVKMKEKGDIPEGYSVSREKKERFSLILESASTNQTSMYLCASSFLRGRNYEQYFGPGTRLTVT.

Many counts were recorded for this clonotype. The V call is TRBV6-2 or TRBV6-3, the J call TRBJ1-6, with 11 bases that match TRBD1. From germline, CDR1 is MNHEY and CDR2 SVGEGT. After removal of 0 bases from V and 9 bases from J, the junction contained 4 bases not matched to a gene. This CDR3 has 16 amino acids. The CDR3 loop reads CASSYSMGQGVSPLHF. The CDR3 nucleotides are TGTGCCAGCAGTTACTCGATGGGACAGGGGGTTTCACCCCTCCACTTT.

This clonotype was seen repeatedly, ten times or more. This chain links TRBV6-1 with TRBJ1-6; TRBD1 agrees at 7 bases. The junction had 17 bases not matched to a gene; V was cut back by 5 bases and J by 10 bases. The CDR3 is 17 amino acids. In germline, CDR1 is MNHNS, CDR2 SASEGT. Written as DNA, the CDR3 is TGTGCCAGCAGTAAGGACAGGCCCTCCTTCGCGGTCTCACCCCTCCACTTT. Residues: CASSKDRPSFAVSPLHF.

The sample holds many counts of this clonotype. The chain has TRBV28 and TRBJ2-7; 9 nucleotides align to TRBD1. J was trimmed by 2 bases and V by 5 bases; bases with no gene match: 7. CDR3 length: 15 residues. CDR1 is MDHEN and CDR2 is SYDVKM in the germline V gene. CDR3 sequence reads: CASSRTGGFPYEQYF. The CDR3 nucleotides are TGTGCCAGCAGTCGAACAGGGGGCTTCCCCTACGAGCAGTACTTC.

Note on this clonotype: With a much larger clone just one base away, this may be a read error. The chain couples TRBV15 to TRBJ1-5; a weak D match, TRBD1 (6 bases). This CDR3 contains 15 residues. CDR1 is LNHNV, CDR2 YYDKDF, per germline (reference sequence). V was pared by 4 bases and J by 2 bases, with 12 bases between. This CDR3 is CATSKQGRGNQPQHF. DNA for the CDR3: TGTGCCACCAGCAAACAGGGCCGGGGCAATCAGCCCCAGCATTTT. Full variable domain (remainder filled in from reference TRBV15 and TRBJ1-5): DAMVIQNPRYQVTQFGKPVTLSCSQTLNHNVMYWYQQKSSQAPKLLFHYYDKDFNNEADTPDNFQSRRPNTSFCFLDIRSPGLGDTAMYLCATSKQGRGNQPQHFGDGTRLSIL.

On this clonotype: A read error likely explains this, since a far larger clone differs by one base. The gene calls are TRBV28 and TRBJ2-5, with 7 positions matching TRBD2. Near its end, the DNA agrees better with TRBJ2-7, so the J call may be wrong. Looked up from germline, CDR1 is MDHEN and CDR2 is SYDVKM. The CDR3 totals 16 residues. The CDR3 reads CASGSLAGTLSYEQYF. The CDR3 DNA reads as TGTGCCAGCGGATCATTAGCGGGTACCCTCTCCTACGAGCAGTACTTC.

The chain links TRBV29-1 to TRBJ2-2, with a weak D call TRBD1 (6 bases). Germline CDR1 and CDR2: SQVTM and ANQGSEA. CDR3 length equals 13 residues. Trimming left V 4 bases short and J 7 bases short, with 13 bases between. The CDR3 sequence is CSVATGLIGELFF. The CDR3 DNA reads TGCAGCGTTGCAACAGGGCTGATCGGGGAGCTGTTTTTT.

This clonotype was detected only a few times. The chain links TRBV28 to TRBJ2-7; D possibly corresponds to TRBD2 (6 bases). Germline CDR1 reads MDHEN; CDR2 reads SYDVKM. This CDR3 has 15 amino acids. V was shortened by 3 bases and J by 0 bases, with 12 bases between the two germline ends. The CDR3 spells CASSLSGANSYEQYF. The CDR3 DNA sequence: TGTGCCAGCAGTTTGTCGGGAGCGAACTCCTACGAGCAGTACTTC.

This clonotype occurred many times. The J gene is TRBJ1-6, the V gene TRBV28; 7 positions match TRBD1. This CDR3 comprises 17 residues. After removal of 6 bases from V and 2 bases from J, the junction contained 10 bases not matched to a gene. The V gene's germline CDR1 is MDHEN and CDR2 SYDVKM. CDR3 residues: CASSDGTVKAYNSPLHF. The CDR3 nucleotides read TGTGCCAGCAGCGATGGGACAGTTAAGGCCTATAATTCACCCCTCCACTTT.

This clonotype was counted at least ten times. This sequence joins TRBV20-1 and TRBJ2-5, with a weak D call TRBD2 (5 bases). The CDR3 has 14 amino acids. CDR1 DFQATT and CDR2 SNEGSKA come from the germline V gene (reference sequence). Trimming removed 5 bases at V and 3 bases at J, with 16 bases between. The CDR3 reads CSAFGERGKETQYF. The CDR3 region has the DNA TGCAGTGCTTTCGGGGAGAGAGGGAAAGAGACCCAGTACTTC.

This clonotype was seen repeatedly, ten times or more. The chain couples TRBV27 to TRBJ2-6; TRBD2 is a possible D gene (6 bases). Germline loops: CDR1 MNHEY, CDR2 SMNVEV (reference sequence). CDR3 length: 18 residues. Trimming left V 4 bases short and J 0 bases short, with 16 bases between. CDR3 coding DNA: TGTGCCAGCAGTTCCTTTGCTAGCGCGAGCTCTGGGGCCAACGTCCTGACTTTC. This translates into CASSSFASASSGANVLTF.

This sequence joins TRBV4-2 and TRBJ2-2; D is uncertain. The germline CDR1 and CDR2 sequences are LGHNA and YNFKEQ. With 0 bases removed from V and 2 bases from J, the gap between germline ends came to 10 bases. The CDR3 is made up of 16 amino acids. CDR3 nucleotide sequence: TGTGCCAGCAGCCAAGATGCTGGGGTAAACACCGGGGAGCTGTTTTTT. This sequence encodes CASSQDAGVNTGELFF.

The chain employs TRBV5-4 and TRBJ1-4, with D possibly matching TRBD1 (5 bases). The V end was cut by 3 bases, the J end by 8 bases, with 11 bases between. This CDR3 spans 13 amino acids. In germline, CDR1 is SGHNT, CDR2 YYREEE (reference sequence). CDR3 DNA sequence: TGTGCCAGCAGCTCCAATTCAGGGGAAAAACTGTTTTTT. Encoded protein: CASSSNSGEKLFF.

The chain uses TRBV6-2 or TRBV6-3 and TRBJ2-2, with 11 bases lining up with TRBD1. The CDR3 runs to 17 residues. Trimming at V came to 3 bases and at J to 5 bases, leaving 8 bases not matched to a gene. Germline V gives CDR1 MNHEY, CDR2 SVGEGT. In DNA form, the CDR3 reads TGTGCCAGCAGTTATACCGCCGGGACAGGGGGAACCGGGGAGCTGTTTTTT. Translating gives CASSYTAGTGGTGELFF.

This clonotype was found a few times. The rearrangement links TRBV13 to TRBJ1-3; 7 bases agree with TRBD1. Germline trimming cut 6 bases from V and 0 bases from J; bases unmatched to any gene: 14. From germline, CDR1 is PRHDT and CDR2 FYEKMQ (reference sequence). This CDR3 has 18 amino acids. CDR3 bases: TGTGCCAGCAGGAGTTCAGGGGACAGATTGATCTCTGGAAACACCATATATTTT. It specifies CASRSSGDRLISGNTIYF.

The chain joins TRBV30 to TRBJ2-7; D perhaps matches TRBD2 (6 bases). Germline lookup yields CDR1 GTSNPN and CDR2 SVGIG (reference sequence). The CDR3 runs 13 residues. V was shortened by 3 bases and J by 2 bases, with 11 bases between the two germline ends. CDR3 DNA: TGTGCCTGGAGAGAGGCGGGAACCTACGAGCAGTACTTC. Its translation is CAWREAGTYEQYF.

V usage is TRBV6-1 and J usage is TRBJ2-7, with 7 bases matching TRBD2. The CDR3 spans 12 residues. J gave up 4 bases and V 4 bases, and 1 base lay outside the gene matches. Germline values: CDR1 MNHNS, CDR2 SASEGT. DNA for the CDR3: TGTGCCAGCAGTGCCGGGGGGTACGAGCAGTACTTC. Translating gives CASSAGGYEQYF.

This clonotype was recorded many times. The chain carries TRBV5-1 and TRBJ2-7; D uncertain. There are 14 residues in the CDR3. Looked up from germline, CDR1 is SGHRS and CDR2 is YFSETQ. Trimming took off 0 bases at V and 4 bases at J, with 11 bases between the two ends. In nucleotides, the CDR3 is TGCGCCAGCAGCTTGGCCGAGACCGGGTACGAGCAGTACTTC. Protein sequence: CASSLAETGYEQYF.

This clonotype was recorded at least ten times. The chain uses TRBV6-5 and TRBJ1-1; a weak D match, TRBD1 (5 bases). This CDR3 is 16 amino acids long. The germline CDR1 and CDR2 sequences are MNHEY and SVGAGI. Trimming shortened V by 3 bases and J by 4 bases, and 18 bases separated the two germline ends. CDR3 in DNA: TGTGCCAGCAGTTATAACGCTGGATGGAGGGGCACTGAAGCTTTCTTT. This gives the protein CASSYNAGWRGTEAFF.

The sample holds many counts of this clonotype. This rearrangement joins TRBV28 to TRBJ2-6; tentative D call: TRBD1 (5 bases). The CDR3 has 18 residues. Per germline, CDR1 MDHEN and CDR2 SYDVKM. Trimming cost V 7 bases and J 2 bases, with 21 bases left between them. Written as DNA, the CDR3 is TGTGCCAGCATCCGCAGGGTGGCCCAGTTGGCTGGGGCCAACGTCCTGACTTTC. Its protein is CASIRRVAQLAGANVLTF.